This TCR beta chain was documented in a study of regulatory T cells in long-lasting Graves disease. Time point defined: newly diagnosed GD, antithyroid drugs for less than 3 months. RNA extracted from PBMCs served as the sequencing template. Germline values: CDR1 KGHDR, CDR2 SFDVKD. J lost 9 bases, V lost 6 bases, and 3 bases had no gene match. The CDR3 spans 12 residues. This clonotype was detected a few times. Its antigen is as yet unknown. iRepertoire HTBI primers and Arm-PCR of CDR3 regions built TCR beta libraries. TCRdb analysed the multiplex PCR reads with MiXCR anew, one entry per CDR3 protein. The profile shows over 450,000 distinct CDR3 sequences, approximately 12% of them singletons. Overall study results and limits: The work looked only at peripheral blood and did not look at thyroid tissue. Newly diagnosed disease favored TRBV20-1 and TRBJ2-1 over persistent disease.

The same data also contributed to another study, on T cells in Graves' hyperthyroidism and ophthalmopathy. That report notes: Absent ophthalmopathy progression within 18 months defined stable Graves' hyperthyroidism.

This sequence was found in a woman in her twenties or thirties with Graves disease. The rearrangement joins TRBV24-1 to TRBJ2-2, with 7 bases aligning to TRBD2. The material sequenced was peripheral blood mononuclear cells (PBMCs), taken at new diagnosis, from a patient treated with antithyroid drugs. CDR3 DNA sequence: TGTGCCACCAGTCCTAGCGGCTGGGAGCTGTTTTTT. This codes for CATSPSGWELFF.